The 21 T cell receptor beta chains given below trace back to one sample, sequenced in a study of human CD4 T cells and Enterobacteriaceae. All CD4+ cells other than CD45RA+CCR7+CD95- naive cells were sorted as memory, over 95% pure. Clones were sequenced by immunoSEQ multiplex PCR, and TCRdb holds only the in-frame ones, with some missing. The table includes tens of thousands of clones, roughly 79% detected once. The source material was memory CD4+ T cells from blood. The receptors stem from a human donor in good health.

V gene TRBV28 combines with J gene TRBJ1-4, with TRBD1 identical over 10 bases. V lost 7 bases to trimming and J lost 12 bases; unmatched junction nucleotides: 14. Germline assignment: CDR1 MDHEN and CDR2 SYDVKM. The CDR3 length is 15 residues. In DNA form, the CDR3 reads TGTGCCAGCACCCCCCCCGGGACAGGGGCGGGGGAACTGTTTTTT. Translation gives CASTPPGTGAGELFF.

This clone showed up just a few times. The V and J genes are TRBV28 and TRBJ2-1; the match to TRBD2 covers 11 bases. The length of the CDR3 is 14 residues. Looked up from germline, CDR1 is MDHEN and CDR2 is SYDVKM. The V and J ends lost 4 bases and 9 bases, in that order; junction bases with no gene match: 5. The CDR3 DNA is TGTGCCAGCAGTTCTACTAGCGGGAGCGGTGAGCAGTTCTTC. This encodes CASSSTSGSGEQFF. Full variable domain (rest looked up from reference TRBV28 and TRBJ2-1): DVKVTQSSRYLVKRTGEKVFLECVQDMDHENMFWYRQDPGLGLRLIYFSYDVKMKEKGDIPEGYSVSREKKERFSLILESASTNQTSMYLCASSSTSGSGEQFFGPGTRLTVL.

The J gene is TRBJ2-7, the V gene TRBV30; the D gene is possibly TRBD1 (5 bases). The CDR3 has 12 residues. V lost 1 base and J lost 3, with 7 bases in between. From germline, CDR1 is GTSNPN and CDR2 SVGIG (reference sequence). Here the CDR3 reads CAWSEGFYEQYF. The CDR3 region has the DNA TGTGCCTGGAGTGAGGGGTTCTACGAGCAGTACTTC.

The chain employs TRBV28 and TRBJ2-7; TRBD2 matches at 8 bases. With 7 bases clipped from V and 8 bases from J, the junction kept 7 bases outside the gene matches. This CDR3 comprises 12 residues. Germline values: CDR1 MDHEN, CDR2 SYDVKM. The CDR3 DNA is TGTGCCAGCACGGTAGCGGGGAAAAAGCAGTACTTC. Encoded protein: CASTVAGKKQYF.

The gene calls are TRBV15 and TRBJ2-4; D gene ambiguous. The CDR3 has 14 residues. Trimming took 6 bases from V and 5 from J, leaving 14 bases between them. Germline V gene lookup returns CDR1 LNHNV and CDR2 YYDKDF (reference sequence). This CDR3 reads CATSIGGDQNIQYF. The CDR3 DNA follows: TGTGCCACCAGTATAGGCGGAGACCAAAACATTCAGTACTTC.

J is TRBJ1-1 and V is TRBV6-1; 7 nucleotides agree with TRBD1. Germline lookup yields CDR1 MNHNS and CDR2 SASEGT. The V gene end was trimmed by 2 bases and the J gene end by 4 bases; junction bases not matched to a gene: 1. This CDR3 contains 13 residues. CDR3 nucleotide sequence: TGTGCCAGCAGTGAACACAGGGGCACTGAAGCTTTCTTT. This sequence encodes CASSEHRGTEAFF.

J is TRBJ2-5 and V is TRBV15, with TRBD2 matching 7 bases. The V gene end was trimmed by 1 base and the J gene end by 6 bases; junction bases not matched to a gene: 8. Germline V CDR1 and CDR2: LNHNV, YYDKDF (reference sequence). The CDR3 totals 15 residues. The CDR3 DNA reads TGTGCCACCAGCAGAGCGGGCGGGAGTAGACAGACCCAGTACTTC. This sequence encodes CATSRAGGSRQTQYF.

This clone came up a few times. This CDR3 reads CASSQAVASYEQYF. DNA for the CDR3: TGTGCCAGCAGCCAAGCGGTGGCCTCCTACGAGCAGTACTTC. The chain combines TRBV4-2 with TRBJ2-7; D is ambiguous. Germline values: CDR1 LGHNA, CDR2 YNFKEQ. Deletions cut 1 base from V and 0 bases from J, with 7 bases between. This CDR3 region has 14 residues.

CDR3 amino acids: CASSVQGAPYNEQFF. The CDR3 DNA reads TGTGCCAGCAGCGTCCAGGGGGCACCCTACAATGAGCAGTTCTTC. The chain joins TRBV7-3 to TRBJ2-1, with 8 bases that match TRBD1. There are 15 residues in the CDR3. With V trimmed by 5 bases and J by 2 bases, 5 bases remained unmatched. Looked up from germline, CDR1 is SGHTA and CDR2 is FQGTGA.

V is TRBV18 and J is TRBJ2-7; a weak D match, TRBD1 (6 bases). Germline assignment: CDR1 KGHSH and CDR2 LQKENI. CDR3 length: 16 residues. With 3 bases removed from V and 0 bases from J, the gap between germline ends came to 15 bases. The CDR3 sequence is CASSPSTGLFSYEQYF. DNA of the CDR3: TGTGCCAGCTCACCCTCTACAGGGTTATTCTCCTACGAGCAGTACTTC.

J is TRBJ2-1 and V is TRBV29-1, with 7 nucleotides matching TRBD1. J was trimmed by 8 bases and V by 5 bases; bases with no gene match: 12. Germline V lookup: CDR1 SQVTM, CDR2 ANQGSEA. The CDR3 runs 14 residues. CDR3 coding DNA: TGCAGCGTTACGTTGGGACAGAGCTTTGATGAGCAGTTCTTC. The encoded protein is CSVTLGQSFDEQFF.

The V gene is TRBV18, the J gene TRBJ2-2, with 8 bases matching TRBD2. This CDR3 contains 15 residues. Trimming removed 8 bases from V and 6 bases from J; junction bases left unmatched: 11. Germline V gives CDR1 KGHSH, CDR2 LQKENI. This chain's CDR3 is CASTSGSFGSGELFF. The CDR3 nucleotides read TGTGCCAGCACGAGCGGGAGTTTCGGTTCCGGGGAGCTGTTTTTT.

This chain connects TRBV2 to TRBJ2-7; the D call may be TRBD1 or TRBD2 (6 bases each). Deletions cut 6 bases from V and 2 bases from J, with 17 bases between. Looked up from germline, CDR1 is SNHLY and CDR2 is FYNNEI. The CDR3 covers 15 residues. The DNA of the CDR3 is TGTGCCAGCAGCCCCTGGAGGGGGACGACCTACGAGCAGTACTTC. As protein: CASSPWRGTTYEQYF.

This chain uses TRBV9 with TRBJ1-6; D ambiguous. Germline V gene data show CDR1 as SGDLS and CDR2 as YYNGEE. The CDR3 covers 17 residues. Trimming removed 0 bases at V and 7 bases at J, with 17 bases between. CDR3 in DNA: TGTGCCAGCAGCGTAGCTCCTTCGGGTCAGTTAAATTCACCCCTCCACTTT. The encoded protein is CASSVAPSGQLNSPLHF.

The chain links TRBV25-1 to TRBJ2-5; D tentatively fits TRBD1 or TRBD2 (5 bases each). Between the trimmed V and J ends, which lost 10 bases and 1 base, there was a span of 13 bases. Per the germline V gene, CDR1 is MGHDK and CDR2 is SYGVNS. This CDR3 region has 13 residues. CDR3 DNA sequence: TGTGCCACCCTACAGGCGGGCCAAGAGACCCAGTACTTC. It specifies CATLQAGQETQYF. Full variable domain (rest looked up from reference TRBV25-1 and TRBJ2-5): EADIYQTPRYLVIGTGKKITLECSQTMGHDKMYWYQQDPGMELHLIHYSYGVNSTEKGDLSSESTVSRIRTEHFPLTLESARPSHTSQYLCATLQAGQETQYFGPGTRLLVL.

By its share, this clone is medium-sized. Different DNA sequences within this sample yield the same CDR3. V and J are TRBV7-3 and TRBJ2-1; 8 bases agree with TRBD1. Germline CDR1 SGHTA, CDR2 FQGTGA. Trimming removed 5 bases from V and 7 bases from J; junction bases left unmatched: 10. The CDR3 totals 15 residues. The chain's CDR3 is CASSPGGTGRNEQFF. CDR3 nucleotides: TGTGCCAGCAGCCCCGGCGGGACAGGTCGTAATGAGCAGTTCTTC.

V is TRBV28 and J is TRBJ2-7; 7 bases line up with TRBD2. V shed 0 bases, J shed 2 bases, and the junction held 7 bases outside the gene matches. Germline lookup yields CDR1 MDHEN and CDR2 SYDVKM. The CDR3 extends over 16 amino acids. CDR3 bases: TGTGCCAGCAGTTTATGGGGACTAACCAGGCCCTACGAGCAGTACTTC. Its protein product is CASSLWGLTRPYEQYF.

This chain uses TRBV11-3 with TRBJ2-7; D tentatively fits TRBD1 or TRBD2 (5 bases each). The CDR3 totals 14 residues. Germline V gene sequence: CDR1 SGHNT, CDR2 YENEEA. V was trimmed by 4 bases and J by 2 bases, leaving 12 bases between them. The CDR3 protein is CASSYRDGAYEQYF. The CDR3 DNA sequence: TGTGCCAGCAGCTACCGGGACGGCGCCTACGAGCAGTACTTC.

The chain carries TRBV21-1 and TRBJ1-2; the D call TRBD1 from the table was never checked on the DNA. TRBV21-1 has pseudogene status. CDR3 length: 17 amino acids. CDR3 loop: CASSAPGPGLTNYGYTF. The CDR3 nucleotides are TGTGCCAGCAGCGCCCCCGGCCCAGGGCTTACTAACTATGGCTACACCTTC.

This sequence joins TRBV9 and TRBJ1-1, with TRBD1 identical over 9 bases. After removal of 1 base from V and 9 bases from J, the junction contained 4 bases not matched to a gene. The germline CDR1 and CDR2 sequences are SGDLS and YYNGEE. The CDR3 extends over 13 amino acids. The CDR3 DNA reads TGTGCCAGCAGCGTACAGGACAGGGGACAAGCTTTCTTT. This gives the protein CASSVQDRGQAFF. The full variable domain, with the rest looked up from reference TRBV9 and TRBJ1-1, is DSGVTQTPKHLITATGQRVTLRCSPRSGDLSVYWYQQSLDQGLQFLIQYYNGEERAKGNILERFSAQQFPDLHSELNLSSLELGDSALYFCASSVQDRGQAFFGQGTRLTVV.

J is TRBJ1-3 and V is TRBV5-1, with D hard to call. Trimming stripped 6 bases from V and 4 bases from J, with 17 bases between. Germline lookup yields CDR1 SGHRS and CDR2 YFSETQ. The CDR3 spans 15 residues. CDR3 nucleotide sequence: TGCGCCAGCACCTCGGGTTCGGGGTCAGGAAACACCATATATTTT. It encodes CASTSGSGSGNTIYF.